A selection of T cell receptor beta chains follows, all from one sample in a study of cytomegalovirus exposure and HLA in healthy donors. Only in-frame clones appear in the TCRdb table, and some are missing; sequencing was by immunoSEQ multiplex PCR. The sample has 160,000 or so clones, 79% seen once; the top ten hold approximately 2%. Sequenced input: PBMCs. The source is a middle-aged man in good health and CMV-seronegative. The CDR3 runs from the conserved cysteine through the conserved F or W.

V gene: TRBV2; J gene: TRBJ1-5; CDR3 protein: CASTTSPLYSNQPQHF
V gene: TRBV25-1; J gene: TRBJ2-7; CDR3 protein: CASSEFRGLNSYEQYF
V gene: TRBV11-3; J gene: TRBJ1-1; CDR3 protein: CASSSGQGNEAFF
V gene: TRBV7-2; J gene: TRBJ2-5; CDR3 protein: CASSRDRTSLETQYF
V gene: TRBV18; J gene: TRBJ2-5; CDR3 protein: CASSPISGGKETQYF
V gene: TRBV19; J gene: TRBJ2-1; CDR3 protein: CASGAGDSYNEQFF
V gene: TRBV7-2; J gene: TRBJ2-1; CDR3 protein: CASSQTGTSAYNEQFF
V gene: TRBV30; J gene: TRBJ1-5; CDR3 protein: CAWSPRVVNQPQHF
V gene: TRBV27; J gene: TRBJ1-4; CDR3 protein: CASRTGRRKLFF
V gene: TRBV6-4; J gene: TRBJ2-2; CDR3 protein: CASSATHKRGFNTGELFF
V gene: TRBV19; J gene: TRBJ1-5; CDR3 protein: CASSIGEGLRQPQHF
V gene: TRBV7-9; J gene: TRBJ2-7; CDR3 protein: CASSPGTGPTYEQYF
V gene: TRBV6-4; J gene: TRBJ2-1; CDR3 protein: CASSRQGGNYNEQFF
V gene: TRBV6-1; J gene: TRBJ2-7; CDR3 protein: CASRRTSGMYEQYF
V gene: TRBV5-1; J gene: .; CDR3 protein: CASSDDLYEQYF
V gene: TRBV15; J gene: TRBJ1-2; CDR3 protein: CATSRDLRSPRAGTVNYGYTF
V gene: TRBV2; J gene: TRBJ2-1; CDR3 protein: CASSDLREAYNEQFF
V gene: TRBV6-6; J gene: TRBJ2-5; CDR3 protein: CASSPLETQYF
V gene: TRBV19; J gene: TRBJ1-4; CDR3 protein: CASSIPGVTNEKLFF
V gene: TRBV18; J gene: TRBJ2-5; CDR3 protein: CASSPGLAETQYF
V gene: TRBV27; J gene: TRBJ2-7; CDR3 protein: CASSPGDRAGYEQYF
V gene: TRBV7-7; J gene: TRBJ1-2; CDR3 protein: CASSLEWTGGGYGYTF
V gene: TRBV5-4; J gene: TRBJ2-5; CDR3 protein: CASSLLAGAGETQYF
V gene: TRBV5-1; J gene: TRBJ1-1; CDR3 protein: CASTPSTAGTFDTEAFF
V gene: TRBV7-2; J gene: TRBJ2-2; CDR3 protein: CAILAGGYTGELFF
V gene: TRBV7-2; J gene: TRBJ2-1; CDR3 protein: CASSLSSGGPSQREQFF
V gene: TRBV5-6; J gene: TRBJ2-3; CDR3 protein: CASSSGGGYTDTQYF
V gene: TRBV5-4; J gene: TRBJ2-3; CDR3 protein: CASSLAGREGDTQYF
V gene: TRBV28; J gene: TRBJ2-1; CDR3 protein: CATRLGYGVNYNEQFF
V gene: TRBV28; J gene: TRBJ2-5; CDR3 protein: CASSLSGGGGETQYF
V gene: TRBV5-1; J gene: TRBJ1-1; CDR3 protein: CASSQGQGANTEAFF
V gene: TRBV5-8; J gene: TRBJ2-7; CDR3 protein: CASSFTAYEQYF